The subject of this entry is one TCR beta chain. Its cognate antigen is unknown. The sample originates from a study of Tregs in tolerant kidney transplant recipients. Notes on the study in general: Biological reproducibility was not directly addressed, but technical replication error appeared minimal. Changing PCR primers prevented nucleotide comparison between some patients' samples.

Trimming removed 3 bases from V and 5 bases from J; junction bases left unmatched: 6. The CDR3 has 15 amino acids. Germline CDR1 is LNHDA and CDR2 is SQIVND (reference sequence). Generated by immunoSEQ multiplex PCR, the TCRdb table keeps only in-frame clones and is missing some. The data show tens of thousands of clones, with roughly 90% seen just once and approximately 0.35% held by the top ten. Before regulatory T cell sorting, thawed PBMCs rested overnight at 37°C in approximately 200 IU/ml IL-2. J is TRBJ2-1 and V is TRBV19, with 8 bases that match TRBD1. This sample comprised Tregs from blood, obtained before the transplant. The clonotype comes from a human donor who received a combined kidney and bone marrow transplant. DNA for the CDR3: TGTGCCAGTAGTATTACAACAGGGGGTAACAATGAGCAGTTCTTC. It encodes CASSITTGGNNEQFF.